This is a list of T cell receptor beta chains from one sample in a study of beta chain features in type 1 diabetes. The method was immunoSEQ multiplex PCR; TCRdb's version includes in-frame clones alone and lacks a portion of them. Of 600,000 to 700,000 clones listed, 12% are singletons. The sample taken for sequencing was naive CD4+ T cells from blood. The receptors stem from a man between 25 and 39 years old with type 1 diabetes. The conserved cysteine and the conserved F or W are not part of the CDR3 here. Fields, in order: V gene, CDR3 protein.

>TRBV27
ASTGGYTDTQY
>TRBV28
ATRDGGALQPQH
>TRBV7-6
ASSLGVGNTEAF
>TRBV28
ASSLGGSGANVLT
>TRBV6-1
ASSQGNEQF
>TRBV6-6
ASSRPEINQPQH
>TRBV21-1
ASGYQRAVSGNTIY
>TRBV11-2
ASSLTTNTDTQY
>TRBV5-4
ASRRQGGSYEQY
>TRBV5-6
ASSLAPGGPHNEQF
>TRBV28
AVTSGYGYT
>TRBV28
ASSSWPSTDTQY
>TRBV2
ASSEAGFRDVLT
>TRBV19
ASSPHRVNEQF
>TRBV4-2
ASSHGTSGPEETQY
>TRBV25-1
ASSESGLSYEQY
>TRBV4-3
ASSQDHWRGDTEQF
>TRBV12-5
ASGTFFDSSNQPQH
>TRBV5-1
ASSPIGGVNEKLF
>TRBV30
AWSVVRPEQF
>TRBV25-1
ASSDLRELAGAYNEQF
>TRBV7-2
ASSLRGRYEQY